This TCR beta chain stems from a study of Ad26.COV2.S vaccination and SARS-CoV-2 variants. The treatment is: about 20 received Ad26.COV2.S at low or high dose, single or two shots; a few received placebo; per-sample allocation not given. The study sampled participants on day 63 after the first vaccine or placebo injection. This clone was found once. Its antigen is unidentified. The V gene end was trimmed by 2 bases and the J gene end by 1 base; junction bases not matched to a gene: 7. Germline V gene lookup returns CDR1 SEHNR and CDR2 FQNEAQ (reference sequence). CDR3 size: 16 residues. Clones were sequenced by immunoSEQ multiplex PCR, and TCRdb holds only the in-frame ones, with some missing. The sample lists some 500,000 clones, roughly nine tenths occurring once. Study-wide findings and caveats: It was found that vaccine and placebo recipients had similar non-spike TCR breadth.

The rearrangement uses TRBV7-9 and TRBJ2-5; 7 nucleotides align to TRBD2. This clonotype was obtained from a person aged 18-60 years who received the Ad26.COV2.S COVID-19 vaccine or a placebo. This material consisted of peripheral blood, taken in a trial of Ad26.COV2.S vaccine versus placebo. CDR3 bases: TGTGCCAGCAGCTTACAGTCCGCTAGCGGCCAAGAGACCCAGTACTTC. Its protein product is CASSLQSASGQETQYF.